The 3 T cell receptor beta chains below were found in one sample sequenced in a study of shared clonotypes between healthy human individuals. The data were produced by immunoSEQ multiplex PCR, yet TCRdb's version contains in-frame clones alone and is incomplete. The sample yields some 2,500,000 clones, approximately 93% seen once. Specimen: naive CD4+ T cells from PBMCs. As for subset: CD45RA+ positively selected. The source is a man younger than 35 in good health. Some clones in this sample may be carry-over from other donors' samples.

The chain uses TRBV18 and TRBJ2-7; 8 positions agree with TRBD1. Trimming at V came to 2 bases and at J to 7 bases, leaving 16 bases not matched to a gene. The CDR3 covers 17 residues. In germline, CDR1 is KGHSH, CDR2 LQKENI. CDR3 sequence (DNA): TGTGCCAGCTCACCAAACCAACCCGGGACAGGTTTCAGTGAGCAGTACTTC. This sequence encodes CASSPNQPGTGFSEQYF. The full variable domain, in which reference TRBV18 and TRBJ2-7 provide the parts outside the CDR3, is NAGVMQNPRHLVRRRGQEARLRCSPMKGHSHVYWYRQLPEEGLKFMVYLQKENIIDESGMPKERFSAEFPKEGPSILRIQQVVRGDSAAYFCASSPNQPGTGFSEQYFGPGTRLTVT.

The chain links TRBV7-2 to TRBJ2-2, with D possibly TRBD1 on 6 matching bases. CDR3 length: 17 residues. The V end was cut by 1 base, the J end by 0 bases, with 12 bases between. Germline lookup yields CDR1 SGHTA and CDR2 FQGNSA. CDR3 coding DNA: TGTGCCAGCAGCTTAGTGGGCAGGGGACCGAACACCGGGGAGCTGTTTTTT. Translation gives CASSLVGRGPNTGELFF.

In this sample, this clone turned up once. CDR3 amino acids: CASSEYFRGEQFF. The CDR3 DNA sequence: TGTGCCAGCAGTGAATATTTTAGAGGCGAGCAGTTCTTC. The chain links TRBV25-1 to TRBJ2-1; the D is unclear. Germline CDR1 is MGHDK and CDR2 is SYGVNS. Between the trimmed V and J ends, which lost 0 bases and 10 bases, there was a span of 10 bases. The length of the CDR3 is 13 residues. Together with reference TRBV25-1 and TRBJ2-1, the CDR3 gives the full variable domain: EADIYQTPRYLVIGTGKKITLECSQTMGHDKMYWYQQDPGMELHLIHYSYGVNSTEKGDLSSESTVSRIRTEHFPLTLESARPSHTSQYLCASSEYFRGEQFFGPGTRLTVL.